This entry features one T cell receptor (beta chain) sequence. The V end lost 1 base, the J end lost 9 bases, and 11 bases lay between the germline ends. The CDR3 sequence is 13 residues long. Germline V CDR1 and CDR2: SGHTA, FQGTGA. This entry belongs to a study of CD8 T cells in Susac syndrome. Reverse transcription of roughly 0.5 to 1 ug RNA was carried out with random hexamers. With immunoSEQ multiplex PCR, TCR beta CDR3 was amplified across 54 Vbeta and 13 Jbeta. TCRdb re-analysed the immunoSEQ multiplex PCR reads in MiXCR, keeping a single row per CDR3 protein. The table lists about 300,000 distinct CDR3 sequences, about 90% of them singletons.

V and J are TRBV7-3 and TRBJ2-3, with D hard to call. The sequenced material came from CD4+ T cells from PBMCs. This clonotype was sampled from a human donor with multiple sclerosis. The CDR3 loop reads CASSLNMASTQYF. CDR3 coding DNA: TGTGCCAGCAGCTTAAATATGGCCTCGACGCAGTATTTT.